One sample yielded the 6 T cell receptor beta chains listed below, sequenced in a study of T cell responses to AZD1222 COVID-19 vaccine. Here immunoSEQ multiplex PCR was the method, and the copy in TCRdb shows in-frame clones only, minus some. The sample includes 90,000 to 150,000 clones, 70% to 90% seen only once; the top ten take around 7.7%. Sequenced here: peripheral blood, sampled on day 0 of AZD1222 vaccination. The origin of the receptors is an adult in good health.

This chain uses TRBV5-1 with TRBJ2-2; 7 nucleotides match TRBD1. The CDR3 extends over 14 amino acids. CDR1 is SGHRS, CDR2 YFSETQ, per germline. Trimming took 4 bases from V and 6 from J; bases not matched to a gene: 6. CDR3 sequence reads: CASSDLQGPGELFF. CDR3 sequence (DNA): TGCGCCAGCAGCGACCTACAGGGGCCCGGGGAGCTGTTTTTT.

The CDR3 DNA follows: TGCGCCAGCAGCCCCAGACTTGGGGAGACCCAGTACTTC. Its protein product is CASSPRLGETQYF. The chain is built from TRBV4-1 and TRBJ2-5, with no clear D. The CDR3 has 13 amino acids. CDR1 is MGHRA, CDR2 YSYEKL, per germline. Trimming removed 4 bases from V and 5 bases from J, with 11 bases in between.

This chain uses TRBV6-1 with TRBJ2-7; 11 nucleotides match TRBD1. The trim removed 1 base at V and 2 bases at J, leaving 4 bases unmatched. CDR1 and CDR2 (germline): MNHNS, SASEGT. The CDR3 contains 16 residues. Here the CDR3 reads CASSEVRGQGAYEQYF. For the CDR3, the DNA is TGTGCCAGCAGTGAAGTTAGGGGACAGGGGGCCTACGAGCAGTACTTC.

The V gene is TRBV7-9, the J gene TRBJ2-5; D is uncertain. Germline-derived CDR1 and CDR2 are SEHNR and FQNEAQ (reference sequence). This CDR3 has 12 amino acids. V lost 8 bases, J lost 4 bases, and 11 bases lay in between. This CDR3 reads CASRGVGETQYF. As DNA, the CDR3 is TGTGCCAGCCGTGGGGTGGGAGAGACCCAGTACTTC.

The chain employs TRBV11-3 and TRBJ2-1; TRBD2 aligns across 9 bases. The ends lost 1 base at V and 3 bases at J; junction bases unmatched: 10. This CDR3 has 18 residues. Germline values: CDR1 SGHNT, CDR2 YENEEA. In nucleotides, the CDR3 is TGTGCCAGCAGCTTAGGTCGAGCTAGCGGGGCCCTCTACAATGAGCAGTTCTTC. It codes for CASSLGRASGALYNEQFF.

V usage is TRBV5-4 and J usage is TRBJ2-5; D is possibly TRBD2 (5 bases). Germline CDR1 and CDR2: SGHNT and YYREEE (reference sequence). V was shortened by 2 bases and J by 0 bases, with 8 bases between the two germline ends. This CDR3 region has 14 residues. The chain's CDR3 is CASSLRADQETQYF. The CDR3, as DNA: TGTGCCAGCAGCTTACGAGCGGACCAAGAGACCCAGTACTTC.